This T cell receptor (beta chain) was recorded in a study of cytomegalovirus exposure and HLA in healthy donors. Overall study: Of several hundred genotyped donors, approximately 80% clustered with self-reported Caucasian donors. Study-wide points: Later analysis identified a missense DCLRE1C variant that was linked to TCR beta V- and J-gene trimming.

A remark on this clone: What it recognizes is unknown.

The CDR3 is made up of 12 amino acids. Germline V CDR1 and CDR2: MNHNY, SVGAGI (reference sequence). The V end lost 10 bases, the J end lost 1 base, and 10 bases lay between the germline ends. The PCR made use of 60 Vbeta and 13 Jbeta primers. The table came from immunoSEQ multiplex PCR; TCRdb's copy has only in-frame clones and leaves some out. The sample records 65,000 to 90,000 clones, roughly 78% being singletons. The rearrangement uses TRBV6-6 and TRBJ1-2, with D unclear. The clonotype comes from a woman aged 40 to 55 in good health and CMV-seropositive. The source material was PBMCs. The CDR3 DNA reads TGTGCCACCCGGAGGGTTAACTATGGCTACACCTTC. Amino acid sequence: CATRRVNYGYTF.